This paragraph reports one TCR beta chain. Germline-derived CDR1 and CDR2 are MNHNS and SASEGT. The J segment lost 11 bases and the V segment lost 5 bases, leaving 6 bases of the junction unmatched. The length of the CDR3 is 14 residues. Healthy Caucasian donors formed the entire cohort. The data were obtained in a study of identical twins. Each CDR3 protein is one row after TCRdb ran MiXCR on the 5' RACE reads. The data show 470,000 or so distinct CDR3 sequences, 20% to 25% seen once. This same sample was also part of a study on T cells expressing NK-cell markers.

The V gene is TRBV6-1, the J gene TRBJ2-3; 14 bases are a match to TRBD2. Sequences were obtained from CD4+ T cells sorted from blood. The receptor comes from a woman younger than 30 in good health. CDR3 sequence: CASSTPGTSGGQYF. The CDR3 DNA reads TGTGCCAGCAGTACGCCCGGGACTAGCGGGGGGCAGTATTTT.